This TCR beta chain appears in the sequencing data of a study of T-cell reconstitution after alpha-beta-depleted transplantation in children. Unique molecular identifiers were used to barcode this TCRbeta library. MiXCR, run by TCRdb on the PCR reads, gives a single entry per CDR3 protein. The profile shows 450,000 to 500,000 distinct CDR3 sequences, 12% of them singletons. V was cut by 0 bases and J by 10 bases, with 23 bases left in between. There are 17 residues in the CDR3. The germline CDR1 and CDR2 sequences are SGHDT and YYEEEE. The receptor comes from a human donor who donated a stem cell graft to a child with combined immunodeficiency. V gene TRBV5-6 combines with J gene TRBJ2-1, with a possible D match to TRBD2 (5 bases). This sample comprised PBMCs from the stem cell graft donor, obtained from the stem cell graft. The CDR3 bases are TGTGCCAGCAGCTTGGGTACCGCGGGTCCCTTTGTCCAGGAGCAGTTCTTC. This encodes CASSLGTAGPFVQEQFF.